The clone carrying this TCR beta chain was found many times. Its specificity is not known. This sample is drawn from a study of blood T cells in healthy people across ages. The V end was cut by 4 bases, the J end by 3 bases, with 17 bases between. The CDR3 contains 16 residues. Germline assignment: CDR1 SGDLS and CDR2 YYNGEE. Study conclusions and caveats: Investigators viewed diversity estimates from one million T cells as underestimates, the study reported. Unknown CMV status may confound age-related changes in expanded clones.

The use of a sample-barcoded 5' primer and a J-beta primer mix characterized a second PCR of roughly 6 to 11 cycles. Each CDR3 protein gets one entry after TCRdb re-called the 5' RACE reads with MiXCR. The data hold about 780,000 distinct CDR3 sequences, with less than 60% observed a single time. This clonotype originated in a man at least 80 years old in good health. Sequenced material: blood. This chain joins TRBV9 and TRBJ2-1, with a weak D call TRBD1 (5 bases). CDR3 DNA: TGTGCCAGCAGCCAAGGACGGCAGGGATACTACAATGAGCAGTTCTTC. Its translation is CASSQGRQGYYNEQFF. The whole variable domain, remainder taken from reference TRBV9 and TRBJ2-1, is DSGVTQTPKHLITATGQRVTLRCSPRSGDLSVYWYQQSLDQGLQFLIQYYNGEERAKGNILERFSAQQFPDLHSELNLSSLELGDSALYFCASSQGRQGYYNEQFFGPGTRLTVL.